Listed here are 10 T cell receptor beta chains from one sample, sequenced in a study of long-term antiretroviral therapy in people with HIV. Version v3.0 of the immunoSEQ assay ran at survey level. Profiling relied on immunoSEQ multiplex PCR, and the TCRdb table lists in-frame clones only, not all of them. The sample holds under 15,000 clones, roughly 80% seen once. The source was unsorted PBMCs, collected nearly 8.5 years after starting antiretroviral therapy. All receptors derive from a man in his fifties with HIV.

This chain uses TRBV19 with TRBJ2-7; TRBD2 agrees at 7 bases. V shed 5 bases, J shed 2 bases, and the junction held 9 bases outside the gene matches. The CDR3 contains 15 residues. Germline V gives CDR1 LNHDA, CDR2 SQIVND (reference sequence). The CDR3 spells CASSPLSGVTYEQYF. The CDR3 nucleotides are TGTGCCAGTAGTCCTCTAAGCGGGGTGACCTACGAGCAGTACTTC.

Here the CDR3 DNA reads TGTGCCAGCAGCACTTTCGGGACAGGGGGTTACAATGAGCAGTTCTTC. This encodes CASSTFGTGGYNEQFF. V is TRBV7-9 and J is TRBJ2-1, with TRBD1 identical over 11 bases. V gave up 5 bases and J gave up 4 bases; unmatched junction bases: 7. Per the germline V gene, CDR1 is SEHNR and CDR2 is FQNEAQ (reference sequence). The CDR3 sequence is 16 residues long.

This chain connects TRBV30 to TRBJ2-7, with D unresolved. This CDR3 is 12 amino acids long. Deletions cut 2 bases from V and 7 bases from J, with 12 bases between. Germline CDR1 GTSNPN, CDR2 SVGIG (reference sequence). The CDR3 DNA follows: TGTGCCTGGAGTATCAGGTTCGGGGAGCAGTACTTC. Protein: CAWSIRFGEQYF.

The chain is built from TRBV6-1 and TRBJ1-1; D is unclear. This CDR3 is built from 14 residues. The V end lost 3 bases, the J end lost 2 bases, and 10 bases lay between the germline ends. Germline V gene lookup returns CDR1 MNHNS and CDR2 SASEGT. The CDR3 sequence: CASSDNTFNTEAFF. The DNA for the CDR3 is TGTGCCAGCAGTGACAATACGTTCAACACTGAAGCTTTCTTT.

V gene TRBV6-5 combines with J gene TRBJ2-2; D unresolved. V gave up 6 bases and J gave up 2 bases, with 7 bases separating them. CDR1 and CDR2 (germline): MNHEY, SVGAGI. This CDR3 comprises 13 residues. The CDR3 reads CASRPTNTGELFF. CDR3 bases: TGTGCCAGCAGACCGACTAACACCGGGGAGCTGTTTTTT.

As regards this clone: Other DNA sequences in the sample encode the same CDR3. The chain uses TRBV6-5 and TRBJ2-7; D may be TRBD2 (5 bases). There are 13 residues in the CDR3. CDR1 and CDR2 from the germline V gene are MNHEY and SVGAGI. The ends were cut back, 5 bases at V and 5 bases at J, with 13 bases in the middle. CDR3 bases: TGTGCCAGCAGTCCCGGGCCGCGGGACGAGCAGTACTTC. This codes for CASSPGPRDEQYF.

The chain recombines TRBV7-9 with TRBJ2-1; TRBD1 matches 8 bases. The V gene end was trimmed by 1 base and the J gene end by 12 bases; junction bases not matched to a gene: 8. CDR3 size: 14 residues. Germline-derived CDR1 and CDR2 are SEHNR and FQNEAQ (reference sequence). CDR3 amino acids: CASSLDRQGYGQFF. The CDR3 DNA reads TGTGCCAGCAGCTTAGATCGACAGGGGTATGGGCAGTTCTTC.

Turning to this clone: A junction end diverges from the germline sequence, so it may reflect a read error. The chain couples TRBV27 to TRBJ2-5; 11 bases align to TRBD2. The CDR3 totals 15 residues. Germline-derived CDR1 and CDR2 are MNHEY and SMNVEV (reference sequence). CDR3 bases: TGTGCCAGCAGTCTATCCCGACTAGCGGGGGAGACCCAGTACTTC. Translated, it gives CASSLSRLAGETQYF.

The chain recombines TRBV7-8 with TRBJ2-4, with 9 bases that match TRBD2. Trimming took 1 base from V and 6 from J; bases not matched to a gene: 13. The CDR3 extends over 18 amino acids. Germline V lookup: CDR1 SGHVS, CDR2 FQNEAQ. This chain's CDR3 is CASSLEWLSGGIGNIQYF. CDR3 DNA sequence: TGTGCCAGCAGCTTAGAATGGCTCAGCGGGGGGATCGGAAACATTCAGTACTTC.

V usage is TRBV19 and J usage is TRBJ1-2; D uncertain. Germline lookup yields CDR1 LNHDA and CDR2 SQIVND (reference sequence). This CDR3 region has 12 residues. Trimming pared 0 bases from V and 4 bases from J, leaving 3 bases between. CDR3 coding DNA: TGTGCCAGTAGTATAGACACCTATGGCTACACCTTC. This gives the protein CASSIDTYGYTF.